A selection of T cell receptor beta chains follows, all from one sample in a study of T cell repertoires in cytomegalovirus infection. TCRdb reprocessed the reads via MiXCR and lists one record per CDR3 protein. The table has fewer than 650,000 distinct CDR3 sequences, under 45% seen once; the top ten hold 40% to 60%. No antigen has been assigned to these receptors. The sequences come from cultured PBMCs, collected from culture after CMV antigen stimulation. Receptors were obtained from a human donor in good health (CMV status not recorded). Some clones in this sample may be carry-over from other donors' samples. Both conserved end residues are part of each CDR3. Fields, in order: clone size, V gene, D gene, J gene, CDR3 DNA, CDR3 protein. A D gene is named only where the DNA matches it firmly. Some rows have no size entry. The others give once, few or many, or a class for an expanded clone.

clone size: many; V gene: TRBV7-2; D gene: .; J gene: TRBJ2-5; CDR3 DNA: TGTGCCAGCAGCTTCGACACAGTTCAAGAGACCCAGTACTTC; CDR3 protein: CASSFDTVQETQYF
clone size: many; V gene: TRBV7-8; D gene: TRBD2; J gene: TRBJ2-5; CDR3 DNA: TGTGCCAGCAGCACACCGACTAGCGCCTCAAAAGAGACCCAGTACTTC; CDR3 protein: CASSTPTSASKETQYF
clone size: .; V gene: TRBV4-3; D gene: TRBD2; J gene: TRBJ2-1; CDR3 DNA: TGCGCCAGCAGCCAAGAACCGCGGGAAGGACTAGCGGGAGTGGCCTACAATGAGCAGTTCTTC; CDR3 protein: CASSQEPREGLAGVAYNEQFF
clone size: few; V gene: TRBV6-2/TRBV6-3; D gene: .; J gene: TRBJ2-1; CDR3 DNA: TGTGCCAGCGATACCCTAAGGGGTGAGCAGTTCTTC; CDR3 protein: CASDTLRGEQFF
clone size: .; V gene: TRBV7-2; D gene: TRBD1; J gene: TRBJ1-1; CDR3 DNA: TGTGCCAGCAGCTTAGGGACAGGGGTTTCTGAAGCTTTCTTT; CDR3 protein: CASSLGTGVSEAFF
clone size: .; V gene: TRBV5-3; D gene: .; J gene: TRBJ1-1; CDR3 DNA: TGTGCCAGCAGCTTGCAGTATAGGGAAACTGAAGCTTTCTTT; CDR3 protein: CASSLQYRETEAFF
clone size: few; V gene: TRBV7-2; D gene: .; J gene: TRBJ2-2; CDR3 DNA: TGTGCCAGCAGCTTAACCCCCTCCAGGGAGAACACCGGGGAGCTGTTTTTT; CDR3 protein: CASSLTPSRENTGELFF
clone size: .; V gene: TRBV12-3/TRBV12-4; D gene: .; J gene: TRBJ1-2; CDR3 DNA: TGTGCCAGCAGCCTAGACAGACCTCTCTATGGCTACACCTTC; CDR3 protein: CASSLDRPLYGYTF
clone size: few; V gene: TRBV6-5; D gene: .; J gene: TRBJ1-1; CDR3 DNA: TGTGCCAGCAGCCCATATCATGTACATGAAGCTTTCTTT; CDR3 protein: CASSPYHVHEAFF
clone size: .; V gene: TRBV7-9; D gene: .; J gene: TRBJ1-1; CDR3 DNA: TGTGCCAGCAGCTTGTCGTGGGAGGTGACCATGAACACTGAAGCTTTCTTT; CDR3 protein: CASSLSWEVTMNTEAFF
clone size: .; V gene: TRBV7-2; D gene: .; J gene: TRBJ2-3; CDR3 DNA: TGTGCCAGCAGCTTTGACGTGTTTAGCACAGATACGCAGTATTTT; CDR3 protein: CASSFDVFSTDTQYF
clone size: few; V gene: TRBV2; D gene: TRBD2; J gene: TRBJ2-7; CDR3 DNA: TGTGCCAGCACCCCAGTAGCGGGGGGCCAAGCGACCCACGAGCAGTACTTC; CDR3 protein: CASTPVAGGQATHEQYF
clone size: .; V gene: TRBV9; D gene: .; J gene: TRBJ1-6; CDR3 DNA: TGTGCCAGCAACGCCGGGCCCATGGGTTCACCCCTCCACTTT; CDR3 protein: CASNAGPMGSPLHF
clone size: few; V gene: TRBV7-2; D gene: TRBD1; J gene: TRBJ2-5; CDR3 DNA: TGTGCCAGCGCAAGACAGGGGGCTAGCGGAGAGACCCAGTACTTC; CDR3 protein: CASARQGASGETQYF
clone size: few; V gene: TRBV6-2/TRBV6-3; D gene: TRBD1; J gene: TRBJ2-4; CDR3 DNA: TGTGCCAGCAGCCCCGGGACAGGGATTATCGCCAAAAACATTCAGTACTTC; CDR3 protein: CASSPGTGIIAKNIQYF
clone size: few; V gene: TRBV27; D gene: TRBD2; J gene: TRBJ2-7; CDR3 DNA: TGTGCCAGCAGGCGACTAGCGGGAGAGTACGAGCAGTACTTC; CDR3 protein: CASRRLAGEYEQYF
clone size: many; V gene: TRBV7-2; D gene: .; J gene: TRBJ2-1; CDR3 DNA: TGTGCCAGCAGCTTAGACCAGAGCTCCTACAATGAGCAGTTCTTC; CDR3 protein: CASSLDQSSYNEQFF
clone size: .; V gene: TRBV7-9; D gene: .; J gene: TRBJ1-4; CDR3 DNA: TGTGCCAGCAGCGAGGGACCTCTGGGGAGTGAAAAACTGTTTTTT; CDR3 protein: CASSEGPLGSEKLFF
clone size: many; V gene: TRBV7-8; D gene: .; J gene: TRBJ2-1; CDR3 DNA: TGTGCCAGCAGCTTAGAGCGAGTCTCTTACAATGAGCAGTTCTTC; CDR3 protein: CASSLERVSYNEQFF
clone size: .; V gene: TRBV6-5; D gene: TRBD2; J gene: TRBJ2-7; CDR3 DNA: TGTGCCAGCAGCCCGGGACTAGCGGGGCCAACCTACGAGCAGTACTTC; CDR3 protein: CASSPGLAGPTYEQYF
clone size: few; V gene: TRBV5-4; D gene: TRBD2; J gene: TRBJ2-1; CDR3 DNA: TGTGCCAGCATGAGGACGGGAGGCTCCTACAATGAGCAGTTCTTC; CDR3 protein: CASMRTGGSYNEQFF
clone size: .; V gene: TRBV15; D gene: .; J gene: TRBJ2-3; CDR3 DNA: TGTGCCACCAGCAGAGATCAGGCAGATACGCAGTATTTT; CDR3 protein: CATSRDQADTQYF